The 26 T cell receptor beta chains in this list originate from one sample, sequenced in a study of human T cells and chemical hapten exposure (dated by TCRdb to the early 2020s). Library method: RACE. TCRdb lists the instrument as NextSeq 500. TCRdb ran its own pipeline on the public reads, namely fastp trimming at Q25 and MiXCR clone calling, and kept in-frame beta chains. Identical CDR3 protein sequences are pooled into one entry, listed with their most common genes and DNA. This sample comprises over 80,000 distinct CDR3 sequences, roughly a tenth of them detected only once. The biggest ten clones account for 1.1% of the sample. Per the publication, the time point label means: patch test 3, about 24 weeks after DPC sensitization. Interpreted using the paper, the treatment or condition label stands for: therapeutic diphenylcyclopropenone sensitization with weekly scalp DPC. The source material was whole blood, sampled in connection with sensitization to the hapten diphenylcyclopropenone (DPC). Receptors originate from a woman aged 25 to 39 with alopecia areata. Some clones in this sample may be carry-over from other donors' samples.

This clonotype was seen ten or more times. This chain links TRBV7-9 with TRBJ1-1; 9 nucleotides agree with TRBD1. This CDR3 has 15 amino acids. With V trimmed by 7 bases and J by 4 bases, 10 bases remained unmatched. Per the germline V gene, CDR1 is SEHNR and CDR2 is FQNEAQ (reference sequence). The CDR3 reads CASTLGDRVATEAFF. For the CDR3, the DNA is TGTGCCAGCACCCTGGGGGACAGGGTAGCCACTGAAGCTTTCTTT.

This clonotype was counted ten times or more. The rearrangement joins TRBV5-4 to TRBJ2-2, with TRBD2 identical over 9 bases. V was pared by 4 bases and J by 5 bases, with 9 bases of the junction left unmatched. Germline CDR1 is SGHNT and CDR2 is YYREEE (reference sequence). The CDR3 loop spans 16 amino acids. In nucleotides, the CDR3 is TGTGCCAGCAGCCAACAAGCGGGAGGAGGTACCGGGGAGCTGTTTTTT. Encoded protein: CASSQQAGGGTGELFF.

This clonotype was observed a handful of times. This rearrangement joins TRBV5-5 to TRBJ1-1; D is undetermined. The CDR3 totals 12 residues. CDR1 and CDR2 from the germline V gene are SGHKS and YYEKEE (reference sequence). The V and J ends lost 4 bases and 5 bases respectively, with 9 bases between them. The CDR3 bases are TGTGCCAGCAGCCGCCAAGAGACTGAAGCTTTCTTT. It translates to CASSRQETEAFF.

The rearrangement links TRBV7-2 to TRBJ2-1, with 9 nucleotides matching TRBD2. Per the germline V gene, CDR1 is SGHTA and CDR2 is FQGNSA. Trimming cost V 1 base and J 4 bases; bases outside gene matches: 5. CDR3 length: 16 amino acids. CDR3 residues: CASSLGVSGGYNEQFF. CDR3 DNA sequence: TGTGCCAGCAGCTTAGGAGTCAGCGGGGGGTACAATGAGCAGTTCTTC.

This clonotype has a count of ten or more. The CDR3 spells CASSIGTAPTNEKLFF. DNA of the CDR3: TGTGCCAGCAGCATCGGGACAGCCCCAACTAATGAAAAACTGTTTTTT. The chain is built from TRBV7-2 and TRBJ1-4; 7 bases match TRBD1. CDR1 and CDR2 (germline): SGHTA, FQGNSA. With 5 bases clipped from V and 0 bases from J, the junction kept 6 bases outside the gene matches. The CDR3 is made up of 16 amino acids.

The chain combines TRBV9 with TRBJ1-3; maybe TRBD1 (5 bases). The V end was cut by 0 bases, the J end by 4 bases, with 8 bases between. The CDR3 is made up of 14 amino acids. Germline V gives CDR1 SGDLS, CDR2 YYNGEE. CDR3: CASSVGAGGNTIYF. The CDR3 coding sequence is TGTGCCAGCAGCGTAGGGGCAGGGGGAAACACCATATATTTT.

This clonotype appeared a few times. The genes are TRBV6-5 and TRBJ1-1, with no clear D. CDR3 size: 11 residues. V was cut by 10 bases and J by 5 bases, with 11 bases left in between. Germline CDR1 MNHEY, CDR2 SVGAGI. CDR3 protein: CATRGWTEAFF. The CDR3 DNA reads as TGTGCCACGAGAGGGTGGACTGAAGCTTTCTTT.

This clonotype was seen at least ten times. The chain recombines TRBV20-1 with TRBJ1-5; D uncertain. V was clipped by 0 bases and J by 4 bases, with 19 bases between them. The CDR3 is made up of 17 amino acids. Germline CDR1 is DFQATT and CDR2 is SNEGSKA (reference sequence). The CDR3 sequence is CSARDDLSRLWNQPQHF. The CDR3 DNA reads TGCAGTGCTAGAGATGATTTAAGCAGGCTTTGGAATCAGCCCCAGCATTTT.

This clonotype was found a few times. This sequence joins TRBV6-2 or TRBV6-3 and TRBJ1-5; no clear D. Per the germline V gene, CDR1 is MNHEY and CDR2 is SVGEGT. The CDR3 spans 14 residues. The V end was cut by 2 bases, the J end by 4 bases, with 9 bases between. In DNA, the CDR3 is TGTGCCAGCAGTTACATCTTAGGGAATCAGCCCCAGCATTTT. This sequence encodes CASSYILGNQPQHF.

The chain has TRBV18 and TRBJ1-1; D unclear. The CDR3 runs 12 residues. Trimming took 3 bases from V and 1 from J, leaving 3 bases between them. CDR1 is KGHSH, CDR2 LQKENI, per germline. The DNA of the CDR3 is TGTGCCAGCTCACCGGGGAACACTGAAGCTTTCTTT. This gives the protein CASSPGNTEAFF.

Ten or more counts support this clonotype. This chain uses TRBV6-2 or TRBV6-3 with TRBJ2-5; D possibly uses TRBD1 or TRBD2 (5 bases each). V lost 5 bases and J lost 3, with 13 bases in between. The CDR3 contains 14 residues. CDR1 is MNHEY and CDR2 is SVGEGT in the germline V gene. In DNA, the CDR3 is TGTGCCAGCAGTCAGACAGCGGCAGAAGAGACCCAGTACTTC. It codes for CASSQTAAEETQYF.

As to this clonotype: One junction end disagrees with the germline gene, perhaps due to a read error. The rearrangement links TRBV29-1 to TRBJ2-7; D uncertain. The CDR3 covers 12 residues. In germline, CDR1 is SQVTM, CDR2 ANQGSEA. CDR3 residues: CSVASSSYERYF. As DNA, the CDR3 is TGCAGCGTTGCCTCCTCCTCCTACGAGCGGTACTTC.

This clonotype was recorded many times. The genes are TRBV30 and TRBJ1-6; unclear D gene. This CDR3 has 14 residues. Per germline, CDR1 GTSNPN and CDR2 SVGIG (reference sequence). Trimming pared 0 bases from V and 7 bases from J, leaving 10 bases between. The CDR3 DNA reads TGTGCCTGGAGTGTACGGTGGGGAAATTCACCCCTCCACTTT. It codes for CAWSVRWGNSPLHF.

In its sample, this clonotype was seen a few times. The chain employs TRBV28 and TRBJ2-7; D call uncertain. V was trimmed by 6 bases and J by 5 bases, leaving 8 bases between them. The CDR3 is 11 residues long. CDR1 and CDR2 from the germline V gene are MDHEN and SYDVKM. The CDR3 DNA sequence: TGTGCCAGCAGCCATCGGCACGAGCAGTACTTC. This sequence encodes CASSHRHEQYF.

This clonotype was seen more than once but under ten times. The chain has TRBV28 and TRBJ1-4, with 7 nucleotides matching TRBD1. The V gene end was trimmed by 8 bases and the J gene end by 7 bases; junction bases not matched to a gene: 10. Germline V gene data show CDR1 as MDHEN and CDR2 as SYDVKM. The CDR3 is made up of 14 amino acids. CDR3 DNA: TGTGCCAGCGGGGGAACAGGGGTCGCTGAAAAACTGTTTTTT. Its translation: CASGGTGVAEKLFF.

In its sample, this clonotype was seen a few times. V and J are TRBV7-9 and TRBJ2-3; D possibly uses TRBD1 or TRBD2 (5 bases each). CDR1 and CDR2 from the germline V gene are SEHNR and FQNEAQ (reference sequence). This CDR3 is 16 amino acids long. The V and J ends lost 2 bases and 2 bases respectively, with 14 bases between them. CDR3 DNA sequence: TGTGCCAGCAGCTTATCCGGGGACCGCTACACAGATACGCAGTATTTT. Translation gives CASSLSGDRYTDTQYF.

The chain links TRBV28 to TRBJ2-7; tentative D call: TRBD1 (6 bases). The V gene lost 2 bases and the J gene lost 5 bases, with 10 bases spanning the gap. Germline V lookup: CDR1 MDHEN, CDR2 SYDVKM. The CDR3 sequence is 13 residues long. The DNA of the CDR3 is TGTGCCAGCAGTTTACAGGGGCGCGACGAGCAGTACGTC. This encodes CASSLQGRDEQYV.

This clonotype was recorded many times. This rearrangement joins TRBV24-1 to TRBJ2-3; D ambiguous. V was cut by 4 bases and J by 3 bases, with 13 bases left in between. CDR3 length equals 15 residues. CDR1 KGHDR and CDR2 SFDVKD come from the germline V gene. CDR3 residues: CATSEAATMTDTQYF. As DNA, the CDR3 is TGTGCCACCAGTGAGGCAGCTACAATGACAGATACGCAGTATTTT.

The chain uses TRBV3-1 and TRBJ1-6; the D gene is possibly TRBD1 (6 bases). V was pared by 0 bases and J by 11 bases, with 17 bases between. Germline loops: CDR1 LGHDT, CDR2 YNNKEL (reference sequence). The CDR3 spans 16 residues. This chain's CDR3 is CASSQDGGEGNTPLHF. The CDR3 DNA reads TGTGCCAGCAGCCAAGACGGGGGCGAGGGGAATACACCCCTCCACTTT.

J is TRBJ2-2 and V is TRBV9; D possibly corresponds to TRBD2 (5 bases). This CDR3 has 15 amino acids. Between the trimmed V and J ends, which lost 4 bases and 6 bases, there was a span of 16 bases. Looked up from germline, CDR1 is SGDLS and CDR2 is YYNGEE. The CDR3 DNA reads as TGTGCCAGCAGCCAAACCCCGGGGAATCCCGGGGAGCTGTTTTTT. Protein sequence: CASSQTPGNPGELFF.

In this sample, this clonotype turned up many times. The gene calls are TRBV15 and TRBJ2-1; D call uncertain. The CDR3 spans 15 residues. Deletions cut 3 bases from V and 0 bases from J, with 9 bases between. CDR1 LNHNV and CDR2 YYDKDF come from the germline V gene (reference sequence). CDR3 loop: CATSRRASSYNEQFF. The CDR3 DNA sequence: TGTGCCACCAGCAGGCGAGCGAGCTCCTACAATGAGCAGTTCTTC.

This sequence joins TRBV12-3 or TRBV12-4 and TRBJ2-7, with D unresolved. Trimming cost V 4 bases and J 2 bases, with 12 bases left between them. The CDR3 extends over 14 amino acids. CDR3 sequence (DNA): TGTGCCAGCAGTTCCCACGACGGACCCTACGAGCAGTACTTC. Its protein is CASSSHDGPYEQYF.

This clonotype was picked up many times. V and J are TRBV30 and TRBJ1-1, with 10 positions matching TRBD1. Germline values: CDR1 GTSNPN, CDR2 SVGIG (reference sequence). V trimming: 3 bases; J trimming: 3 bases; junction bases outside the gene matches: 7. The length of the CDR3 is 15 residues. CDR3 bases: TGTGCCTGGAGGTGGACAGGGGGAGCGTACACTGAAGCTTTCTTT. It is translated as CAWRWTGGAYTEAFF.

This clonotype turned up a few times. The CDR3 loop is CAGGPIEQYV. The CDR3, as DNA: TGTGCGGGGGGGCCCATCGAGCAGTACGTC. The chain employs TRBV28 and TRBJ2-7; maybe TRBD2 (7 bases). The germline CDR1 and CDR2 sequences are MDHEN and SYDVKM. CDR3 length: 10 residues.

V is TRBV18 and J is TRBJ2-1, with TRBD1 identical over 8 bases. With 4 bases clipped from V and 7 bases from J, the junction kept 9 bases outside the gene matches. The CDR3 is 15 amino acids. CDR1 is KGHSH and CDR2 is LQKENI in the germline V gene. Here the CDR3 reads CASSRPGTGRNEQFF. For the CDR3, the DNA is TGTGCCAGCTCACGGCCGGGGACAGGTCGGAATGAGCAGTTCTTC.

This clonotype was counted at least ten times. The rearrangement links TRBV20-1 to TRBJ1-2; D remains ambiguous. The CDR3 covers 13 residues. Trimming cost V 5 bases and J 0 bases, with 10 bases left between them. CDR1 is DFQATT and CDR2 is SNEGSKA in the germline V gene (reference sequence). CDR3 amino acids: CSARNLANYGYTF. The CDR3 DNA is TGCAGTGCTCGCAACCTAGCTAACTATGGCTACACCTTC.